These 21 T cell receptor beta chains share one sample of origin, sequenced in a study of identical twins. Each CDR3 protein is one row after TCRdb ran MiXCR on the 5' RACE reads. The sample consists of hundreds of thousands of distinct CDR3 sequences, 5.5% to 6.5% of them appearing once. The sequencing input was naive T cells sorted from blood. The receptors stem from a man aged 18 to 29 in good health.

This clonotype was counted ten times or more. The CDR3 DNA sequence: TGTGCCAGCAGTTTAAGGCCTCTCTCCTACAATGAGCAGTTCTTC. Translating gives CASSLRPLSYNEQFF. The chain has TRBV27 and TRBJ2-1; D gene uncertain. The V and J ends lost 2 bases and 0 bases respectively, with 8 bases between them. The CDR3 is made up of 15 amino acids. Germline V lookup: CDR1 MNHEY, CDR2 SMNVEV (reference sequence).

There are a few counts of this clonotype. The J gene is TRBJ2-7, the V gene TRBV5-5; D may match TRBD1 or TRBD2 (5 bases each). This CDR3 comprises 12 residues. CDR1 SGHKS and CDR2 YYEKEE come from the germline V gene (reference sequence). The CDR3 is CASSLDRDPPSV. In nucleotides, the CDR3 is TGTGCCAGCAGCTTGGATAGGGACCCCCCCAGCGTC.

This clonotype was found a few times. This chain connects TRBV29-1 to TRBJ2-1; D may match TRBD1 or TRBD2 (6 bases each). The CDR3 length is 15 residues. Trimming stripped 4 bases from V and 0 bases from J, with 13 bases between. From germline, CDR1 is SQVTM and CDR2 ANQGSEA. The CDR3 nucleotides are TGCAGCGTTGGGGGGGCCGAGAGCTCCTACAATGAGCAGTTCTTC. Amino acids: CSVGGAESSYNEQFF.

This clonotype showed up many times. The J gene is TRBJ2-1, the V gene TRBV12-3 or TRBV12-4; D unclear. The CDR3 contains 13 residues. Trimming took off 6 bases at V and 7 bases at J, with 13 bases between the two ends. CDR3 in DNA: TGTGCCAGCAGGGATACGGGTCCGAATGAGCAGTTCTTC. Encoded protein: CASRDTGPNEQFF.

The chain recombines TRBV2 with TRBJ2-1; 7 bases agree with TRBD1. CDR1 is SNHLY and CDR2 is FYNNEI in the germline V gene. The CDR3 extends over 16 amino acids. The V gene end was trimmed by 6 bases and the J gene end by 5 bases; junction bases not matched to a gene: 13. CDR3 residues: CASRESTGEPNNEQFF. CDR3 nucleotide sequence: TGTGCCAGCAGAGAAAGCACAGGGGAACCGAACAATGAGCAGTTCTTC. The entire variable domain, with the rest obtained from reference TRBV2 and TRBJ2-1, is as follows: EPEVTQTPSHQVTQMGQEVILRCVPISNHLYFYWYRQILGQKVEFLVSFYNNEISEKSEIFDDQFSVERPDGSNFTLKIRSTKLEDSAMYFCASRESTGEPNNEQFFGPGTRLTVL.

This clonotype was seen at least ten times. V usage is TRBV7-9 and J usage is TRBJ2-7; D is perhaps TRBD2 (7 bases). The V gene lost 3 bases and the J gene lost 3 bases, with 15 bases spanning the gap. This CDR3 is built from 15 residues. Germline-derived CDR1 and CDR2 are SEHNR and FQNEAQ (reference sequence). The CDR3 DNA sequence: TGTGCCAGCAGCTTTGTACAGGGACTAATCTACGAGCAGTACGTC. This encodes CASSFVQGLIYEQYV.

The V and J genes are TRBV4-3 and TRBJ1-2; weak D call: TRBD1 (6 bases). Trimming cost V 1 base and J 5 bases, with 14 bases left between them. The CDR3 length is 15 residues. In germline, CDR1 is LGHNA, CDR2 YSLEER. The CDR3 coding sequence is TGCGCCAGCAGCCAAGTTAGCGGCAGGGGTTATGGCTACACCTTC. Amino acids: CASSQVSGRGYGYTF.

This clonotype was counted between two and nine times. This chain uses TRBV6-5 with TRBJ2-1; TRBD2 matches 9 bases. Germline loops: CDR1 MNHEY, CDR2 SVGAGI. With 6 bases clipped from V and 15 bases from J, the junction kept 6 bases outside the gene matches. The CDR3 is made up of 11 amino acids. CDR3 in DNA: TGTGCCAGCAGGACCGGGACTAGCTGGTTCTTC. This translates into CASRTGTSWFF.

The chain recombines TRBV5-1 with TRBJ2-7; tentatively, D is TRBD1 or TRBD2 (5 bases each). Germline assignment: CDR1 SGHRS and CDR2 YFSETQ. The germline V and J ends were trimmed by 0 bases and 0 bases, with 10 bases remaining between them. This CDR3 comprises 15 residues. CDR3 protein: CASSLDRDASYEQYF. The CDR3 nucleotides are TGCGCCAGCAGCTTGGACCGGGACGCCTCCTACGAGCAGTACTTC.

The V gene is TRBV20-1, the J gene TRBJ2-3; D possibly uses TRBD1 or TRBD2 (5 bases each). The germline CDR1 and CDR2 sequences are DFQATT and SNEGSKA (reference sequence). This CDR3 spans 16 amino acids. V dropped 3 bases and J dropped 4 bases, with 20 bases sitting between them. The CDR3 here is CSASPYVGMGADTQYF. The CDR3 DNA sequence: TGCAGTGCTAGCCCGTATGTGGGAATGGGGGCAGATACGCAGTATTTT.

This clonotype has more than one count but fewer than ten. The genes are TRBV6-2 or TRBV6-3 and TRBJ2-3; D gene unclear. V dropped 1 base and J dropped 2 bases, with 7 bases sitting between them. Germline CDR1 MNHEY, CDR2 SVGEGT. CDR3 size: 14 residues. The CDR3 bases are TGTGCCAGCAGTTACTTCAAGCCCACAGATACGCAGTATTTT. Translated: CASSYFKPTDTQYF.

This clonotype was seen repeatedly, ten times or more. This chain links TRBV11-2 with TRBJ2-7; 7 bases align to TRBD1. This CDR3 is built from 13 residues. The germline V gene has CDR1 SGHAT and CDR2 FQNNGV. Trimming removed 5 bases from V and 7 bases from J; junction bases left unmatched: 8. As DNA, the CDR3 is TGTGCCAGCAGCGACACAGGGGAAAGAGAGCAGTACGTC. It codes for CASSDTGEREQYV.

The chain uses TRBV18 and TRBJ2-1; D possibly corresponds to TRBD1 (6 bases). Trimming left V 6 bases short and J 6 bases short, with 18 bases between. CDR1 is KGHSH, CDR2 LQKENI, per germline. This CDR3 contains 15 residues. In DNA form, the CDR3 reads TGTGCCAGCTCCCTTGGGACACCCTCGGTCAATGAGCAGTTCTTC. The encoded protein is CASSLGTPSVNEQFF.

Many counts were recorded for this clonotype. The CDR3 loop reads CATSDLTSGRASYNEQFF. As DNA, the CDR3 is TGTGCCACCAGTGATTTAACTAGCGGGAGGGCCAGTTACAATGAGCAGTTCTTC. The chain links TRBV24-1 to TRBJ2-1; 13 positions match TRBD2. Looked up from germline, CDR1 is KGHDR and CDR2 is SFDVKD. V was pared by 1 base and J by 4 bases, with 6 bases of the junction left unmatched. The CDR3 contains 18 residues.

This clonotype was detected many times. V and J are TRBV12-3 or TRBV12-4 and TRBJ2-2, with D possibly being TRBD2 (5 bases). Between the trimmed V and J ends, which lost 5 bases and 3 bases, there was a span of 10 bases. The CDR3 runs 14 residues. This chain's CDR3 is CASSPRDYTGELFF. The DNA for the CDR3 is TGTGCCAGCAGTCCCCGGGATTACACCGGGGAGCTGTTTTTT.

This clonotype was found many times. The chain uses TRBV20-1 and TRBJ2-7; 9 bases align to TRBD1. CDR3 length: 12 residues. Per germline, CDR1 DFQATT and CDR2 SNEGSKA (reference sequence). The J segment lost 3 bases and the V segment lost 4 bases, leaving 1 base of the junction unmatched. The CDR3 sequence is CSAMGQGYEQYF. CDR3 bases: TGCAGTGCTATGGGACAGGGCTACGAGCAGTACTTC.

This clonotype occurred many times. This chain links TRBV5-1 with TRBJ2-3; D uncertain. Germline V lookup: CDR1 SGHRS, CDR2 YFSETQ. V was shortened by 0 bases and J by 2 bases, with 10 bases between the two germline ends. This CDR3 is built from 15 residues. In nucleotides, the CDR3 is TGCGCCAGCAGCTTGGGGCAGGCTAACACAGATACGCAGTATTTT. Its translation is CASSLGQANTDTQYF.

This clonotype was picked up many times. The CDR3, as DNA: TGCAGCGTTCAGGGCGTTGGGGGGAACACTGAAGCTTTCTTT. Its translation is CSVQGVGGNTEAFF. The chain joins TRBV29-1 to TRBJ1-1; D is possibly TRBD1 (5 bases). V lost 5 bases and J 1 base, leaving 14 bases between the germline ends. Germline-derived CDR1 and CDR2 are SQVTM and ANQGSEA. The length of the CDR3 is 14 residues.

This clonotype is a singleton in its sample. This may be a read error: a much more frequent sequence differs by one nucleotide. The chain joins TRBV4-1 to TRBJ2-1, with D maybe TRBD2 (5 bases). Germline V CDR1 and CDR2: MGHRA, YSYEKL. The CDR3 loop spans 16 amino acids. Trimming stripped 8 bases from V and 3 bases from J, with 20 bases between. The CDR3 DNA reads TGCGCCAGCCGCCCCGCGACGGGGAGCTTCTACAATGAGCAGTTCTTC. Its translation is CASRPATGSFYNEQFF.

This clonotype showed up many times. This chain uses TRBV30 with TRBJ2-1; no definite D call. CDR1 is GTSNPN, CDR2 SVGIG, per germline (reference sequence). V lost 0 bases and J lost 9, with 9 bases in between. The CDR3 contains 12 residues. CDR3 nucleotide sequence: TGTGCCTGGAGTGTACGAGTGGGTGAGCAGTTCTTC. This translates into CAWSVRVGEQFF.

This clonotype was seen ten or more times. The chain carries TRBV12-3 or TRBV12-4 and TRBJ2-1, with 12 bases identical to TRBD2. This CDR3 is 13 amino acids long. Trimming at V came to 10 bases and at J to 10 bases, leaving 8 bases not matched to a gene. The CDR3 spells CATTSGLAGEQFF. The CDR3 DNA follows: TGTGCCACCACCTCAGGACTAGCGGGGGAGCAGTTCTTC.